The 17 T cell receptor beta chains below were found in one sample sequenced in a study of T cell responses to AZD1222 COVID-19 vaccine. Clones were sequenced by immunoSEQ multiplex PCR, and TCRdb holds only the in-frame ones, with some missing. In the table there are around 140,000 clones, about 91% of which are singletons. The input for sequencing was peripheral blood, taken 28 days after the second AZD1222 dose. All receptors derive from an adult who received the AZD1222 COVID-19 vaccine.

The CDR3 DNA sequence: TGTGCCAGCAGCTTATCGGGACCGACAGGGAATAGCAATCAGCCCCAGCATTTT. Translated, it gives CASSLSGPTGNSNQPQHF. V is TRBV7-2 and J is TRBJ1-5; TRBD1 aligns across 7 bases. This CDR3 has 18 amino acids. CDR1 and CDR2 (germline): SGHTA, FQGNSA. V trimming: 2 bases; J trimming: 0 bases; junction bases outside the gene matches: 10.

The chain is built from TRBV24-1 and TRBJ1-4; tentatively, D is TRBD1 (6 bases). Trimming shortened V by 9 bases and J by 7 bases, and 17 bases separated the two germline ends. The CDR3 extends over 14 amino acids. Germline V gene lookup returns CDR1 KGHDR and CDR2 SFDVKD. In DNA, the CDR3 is TGTGCCACCCCGGCGTGGGGGGGCACTGAAAAACTGTTTTTT. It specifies CATPAWGGTEKLFF.

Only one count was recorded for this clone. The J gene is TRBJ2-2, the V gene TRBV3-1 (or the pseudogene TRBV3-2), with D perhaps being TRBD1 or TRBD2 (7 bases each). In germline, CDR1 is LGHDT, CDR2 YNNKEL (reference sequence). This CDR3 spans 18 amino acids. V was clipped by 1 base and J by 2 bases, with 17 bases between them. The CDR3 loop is CASSQVEGAGDNTGELFF. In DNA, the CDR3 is TGTGCCAGCAGCCAAGTGGAGGGGGCGGGAGATAACACCGGGGAGCTGTTTTTT.

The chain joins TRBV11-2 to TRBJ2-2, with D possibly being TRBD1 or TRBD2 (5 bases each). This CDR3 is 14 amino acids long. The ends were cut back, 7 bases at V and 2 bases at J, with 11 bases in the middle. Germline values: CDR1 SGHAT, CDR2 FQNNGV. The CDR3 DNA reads TGTGCCAGCACCGGGGCGAGAAACACCGGGGAGCTGTTTTTT. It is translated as CASTGARNTGELFF. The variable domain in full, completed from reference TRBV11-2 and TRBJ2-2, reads EAGVAQSPRYKIIEKRQSVAFWCNPISGHATLYWYQQILGQGPKLLIQFQNNGVVDDSQLPKDRFSAERLKGVDSTLKIQPAKLEDSAVYLCASTGARNTGELFFGEGSRLTVL.

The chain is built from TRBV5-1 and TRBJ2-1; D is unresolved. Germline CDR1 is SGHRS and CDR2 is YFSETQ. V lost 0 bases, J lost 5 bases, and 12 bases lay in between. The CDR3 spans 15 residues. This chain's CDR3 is CASSLAELRHNEQFF. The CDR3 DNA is TGCGCCAGCAGCTTGGCTGAGTTACGACACAATGAGCAGTTCTTC.

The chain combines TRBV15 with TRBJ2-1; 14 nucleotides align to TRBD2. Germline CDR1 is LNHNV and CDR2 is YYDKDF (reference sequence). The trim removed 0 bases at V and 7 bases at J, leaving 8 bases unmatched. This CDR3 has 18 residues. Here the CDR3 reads CATSRDRGLAGEGNEQFF. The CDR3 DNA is TGTGCCACCAGCAGAGATAGGGGACTAGCGGGAGAGGGGAATGAGCAGTTCTTC.

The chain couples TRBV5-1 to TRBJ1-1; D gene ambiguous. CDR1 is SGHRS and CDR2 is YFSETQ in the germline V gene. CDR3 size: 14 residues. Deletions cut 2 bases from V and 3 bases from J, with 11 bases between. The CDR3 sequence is CASSLGNWDTEAFF. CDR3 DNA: TGCGCCAGCAGCTTAGGGAATTGGGACACTGAAGCTTTCTTT.

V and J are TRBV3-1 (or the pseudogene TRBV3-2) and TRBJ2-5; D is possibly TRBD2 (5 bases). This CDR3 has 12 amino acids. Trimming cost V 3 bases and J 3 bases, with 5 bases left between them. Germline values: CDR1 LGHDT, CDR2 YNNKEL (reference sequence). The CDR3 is CASSQREETQYF. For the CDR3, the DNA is TGTGCCAGCAGCCAGAGGGAAGAGACCCAGTACTTC.

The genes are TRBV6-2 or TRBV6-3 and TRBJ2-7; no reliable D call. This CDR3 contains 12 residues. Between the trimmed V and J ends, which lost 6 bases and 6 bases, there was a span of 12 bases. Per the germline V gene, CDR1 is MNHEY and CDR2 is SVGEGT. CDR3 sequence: CASSLRAAEQYF. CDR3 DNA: TGTGCCAGCAGCCTTCGGGCTGCCGAGCAGTACTTC.

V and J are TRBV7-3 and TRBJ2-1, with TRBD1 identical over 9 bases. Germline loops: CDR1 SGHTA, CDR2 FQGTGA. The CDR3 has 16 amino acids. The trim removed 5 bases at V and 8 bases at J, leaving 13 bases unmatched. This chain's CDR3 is CASSPIPGTGNYEQFF. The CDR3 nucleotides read TGTGCCAGCAGCCCTATACCCGGGACAGGGAACTATGAGCAGTTCTTC.

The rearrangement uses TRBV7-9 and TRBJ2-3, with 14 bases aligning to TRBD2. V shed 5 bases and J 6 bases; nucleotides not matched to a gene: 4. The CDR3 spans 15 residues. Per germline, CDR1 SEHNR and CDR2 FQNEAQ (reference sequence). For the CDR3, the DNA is TGTGCCAGCAGCCTGACTAGCGGGAGGGAGGATACGCAGTATTTT. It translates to CASSLTSGREDTQYF.

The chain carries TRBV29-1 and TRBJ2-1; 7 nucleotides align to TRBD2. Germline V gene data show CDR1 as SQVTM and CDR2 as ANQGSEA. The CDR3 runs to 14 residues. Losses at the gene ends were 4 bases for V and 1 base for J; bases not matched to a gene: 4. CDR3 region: CSVGSGGSYNEQFF. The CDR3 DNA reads TGCAGCGTTGGTTCGGGAGGATCCTACAATGAGCAGTTCTTC.

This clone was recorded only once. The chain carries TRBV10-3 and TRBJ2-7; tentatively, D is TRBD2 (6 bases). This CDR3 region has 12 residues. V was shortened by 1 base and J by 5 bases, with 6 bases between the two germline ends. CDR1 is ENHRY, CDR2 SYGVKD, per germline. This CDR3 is CAISEWGDEQYF. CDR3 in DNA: TGTGCCATCAGTGAGTGGGGGGACGAGCAGTACTTC.

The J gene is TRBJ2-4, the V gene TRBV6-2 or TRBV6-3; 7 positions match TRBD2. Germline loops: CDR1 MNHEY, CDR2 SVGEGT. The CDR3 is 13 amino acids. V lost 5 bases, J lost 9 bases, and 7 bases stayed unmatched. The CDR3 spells CASSLGPGGIQYF. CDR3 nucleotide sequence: TGTGCCAGCAGTCTCGGGCCGGGAGGCATTCAGTACTTC.

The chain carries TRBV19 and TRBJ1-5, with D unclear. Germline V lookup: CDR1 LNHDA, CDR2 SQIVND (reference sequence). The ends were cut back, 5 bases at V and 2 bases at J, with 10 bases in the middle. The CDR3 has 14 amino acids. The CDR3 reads CASSRGRGNQPQHF. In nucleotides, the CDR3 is TGTGCCAGTAGTCGGGGAAGGGGCAATCAGCCCCAGCATTTT.

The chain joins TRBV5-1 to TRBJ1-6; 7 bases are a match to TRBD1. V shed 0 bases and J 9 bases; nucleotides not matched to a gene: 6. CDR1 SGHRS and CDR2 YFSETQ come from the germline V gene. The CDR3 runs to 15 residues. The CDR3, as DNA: TGCGCCAGCAGCTTGGGACAGGGAGAAGGTTCACCCCTCCACTTT. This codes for CASSLGQGEGSPLHF.

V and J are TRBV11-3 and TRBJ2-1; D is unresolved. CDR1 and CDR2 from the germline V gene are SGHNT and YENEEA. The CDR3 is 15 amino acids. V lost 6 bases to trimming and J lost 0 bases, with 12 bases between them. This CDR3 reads CASRLGPSSYNEQFF. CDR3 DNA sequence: TGTGCCAGCAGGTTGGGTCCCAGCTCCTACAATGAGCAGTTCTTC.